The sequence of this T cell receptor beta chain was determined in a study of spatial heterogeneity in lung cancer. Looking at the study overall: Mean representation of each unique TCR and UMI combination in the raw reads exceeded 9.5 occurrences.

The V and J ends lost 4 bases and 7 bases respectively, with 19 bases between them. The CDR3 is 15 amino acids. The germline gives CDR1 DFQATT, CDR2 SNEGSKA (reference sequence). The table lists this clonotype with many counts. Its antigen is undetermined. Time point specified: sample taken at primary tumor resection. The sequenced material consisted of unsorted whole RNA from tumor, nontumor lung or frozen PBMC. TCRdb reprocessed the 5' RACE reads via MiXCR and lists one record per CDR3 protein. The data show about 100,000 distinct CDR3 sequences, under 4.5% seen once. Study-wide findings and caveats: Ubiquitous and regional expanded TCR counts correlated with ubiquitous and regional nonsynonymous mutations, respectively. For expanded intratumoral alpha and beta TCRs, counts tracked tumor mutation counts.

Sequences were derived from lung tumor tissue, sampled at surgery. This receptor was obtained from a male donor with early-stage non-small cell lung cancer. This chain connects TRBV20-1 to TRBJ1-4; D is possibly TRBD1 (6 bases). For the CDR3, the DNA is TGCAGTGCTATCACGAACGGGGACATCGGTGAAAAACTGTTTTTT. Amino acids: CSAITNGDIGEKLFF.